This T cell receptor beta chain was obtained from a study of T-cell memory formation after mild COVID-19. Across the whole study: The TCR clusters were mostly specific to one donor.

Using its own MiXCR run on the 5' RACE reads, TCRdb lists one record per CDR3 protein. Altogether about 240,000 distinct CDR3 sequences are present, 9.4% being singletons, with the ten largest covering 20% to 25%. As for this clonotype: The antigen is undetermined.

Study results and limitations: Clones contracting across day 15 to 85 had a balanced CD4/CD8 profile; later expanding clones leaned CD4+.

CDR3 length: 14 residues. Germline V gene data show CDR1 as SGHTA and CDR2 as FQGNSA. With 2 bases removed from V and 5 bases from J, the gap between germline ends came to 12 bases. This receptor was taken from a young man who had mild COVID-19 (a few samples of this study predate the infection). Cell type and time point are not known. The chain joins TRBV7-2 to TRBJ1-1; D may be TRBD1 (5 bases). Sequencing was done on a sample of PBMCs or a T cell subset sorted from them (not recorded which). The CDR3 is CASSLSAGRTEAFF. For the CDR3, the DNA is TGTGCCAGCAGCTTAAGTGCAGGGAGAACTGAAGCTTTCTTT.